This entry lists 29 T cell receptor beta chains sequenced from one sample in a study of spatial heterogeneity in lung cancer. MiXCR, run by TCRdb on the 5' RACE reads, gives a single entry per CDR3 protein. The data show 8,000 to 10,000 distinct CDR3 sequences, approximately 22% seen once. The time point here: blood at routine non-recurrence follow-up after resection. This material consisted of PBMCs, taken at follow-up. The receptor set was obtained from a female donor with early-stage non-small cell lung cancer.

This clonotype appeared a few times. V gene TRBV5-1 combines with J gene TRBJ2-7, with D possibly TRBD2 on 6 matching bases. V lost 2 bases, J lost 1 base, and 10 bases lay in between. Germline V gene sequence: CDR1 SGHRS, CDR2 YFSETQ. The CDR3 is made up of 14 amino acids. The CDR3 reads CASSFRAGSYEQYF. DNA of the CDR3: TGCGCCAGCAGCTTCAGGGCGGGGTCCTACGAGCAGTACTTC.

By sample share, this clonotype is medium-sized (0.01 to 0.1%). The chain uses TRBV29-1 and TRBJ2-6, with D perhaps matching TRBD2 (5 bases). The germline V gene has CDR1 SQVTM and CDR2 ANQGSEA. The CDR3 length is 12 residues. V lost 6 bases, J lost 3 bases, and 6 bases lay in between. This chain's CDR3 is CSVTNGANVLTF. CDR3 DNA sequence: TGCAGCGTGACTAATGGGGCCAACGTCCTGACTTTC.

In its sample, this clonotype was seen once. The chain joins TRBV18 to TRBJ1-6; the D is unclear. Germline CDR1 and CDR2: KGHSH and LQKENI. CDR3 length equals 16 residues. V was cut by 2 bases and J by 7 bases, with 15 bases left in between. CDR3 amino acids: CASSPKTPGINSPLHF. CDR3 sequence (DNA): TGTGCCAGCTCACCAAAGACCCCTGGGATAAATTCACCCCTCCACTTT.

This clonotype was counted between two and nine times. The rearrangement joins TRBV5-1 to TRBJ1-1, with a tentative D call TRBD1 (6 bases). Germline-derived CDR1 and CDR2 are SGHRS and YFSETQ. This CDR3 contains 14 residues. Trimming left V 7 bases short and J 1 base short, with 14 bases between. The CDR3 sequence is CASSLGAGNTEAFF. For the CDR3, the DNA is TGCGCCAGCTCCTTGGGGGCCGGGAACACTGAAGCTTTCTTT.

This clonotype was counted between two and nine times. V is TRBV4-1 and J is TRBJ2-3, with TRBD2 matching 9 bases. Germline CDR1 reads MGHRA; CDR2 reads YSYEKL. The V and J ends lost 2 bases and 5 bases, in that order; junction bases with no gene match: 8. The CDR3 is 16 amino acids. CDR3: CASSQQLAGSGDTQYF. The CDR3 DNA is TGCGCCAGCAGCCAACAGCTAGCGGGAAGTGGAGATACGCAGTATTTT.

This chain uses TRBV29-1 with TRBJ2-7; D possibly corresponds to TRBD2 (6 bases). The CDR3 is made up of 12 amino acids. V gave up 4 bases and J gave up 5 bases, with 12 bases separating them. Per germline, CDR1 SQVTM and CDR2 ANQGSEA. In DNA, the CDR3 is TGCAGCGTTGGCGGGATAGGCCACGAGCAGTACTTC. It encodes CSVGGIGHEQYF.

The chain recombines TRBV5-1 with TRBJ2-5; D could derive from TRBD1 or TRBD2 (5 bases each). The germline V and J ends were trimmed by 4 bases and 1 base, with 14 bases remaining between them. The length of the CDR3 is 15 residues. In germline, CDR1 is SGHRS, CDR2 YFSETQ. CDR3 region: CASSVNWGIQETQYF. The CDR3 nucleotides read TGCGCCAGCAGCGTTAATTGGGGGATCCAAGAGACCCAGTACTTC.

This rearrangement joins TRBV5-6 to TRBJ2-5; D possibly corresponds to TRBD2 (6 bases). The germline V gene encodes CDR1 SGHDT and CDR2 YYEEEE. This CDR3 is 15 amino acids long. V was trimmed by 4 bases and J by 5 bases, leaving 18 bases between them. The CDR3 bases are TGTGCCAGCAGCACGGGGACTCGCGCGAGGGAGACCCAGTACTTC. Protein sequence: CASSTGTRARETQYF.

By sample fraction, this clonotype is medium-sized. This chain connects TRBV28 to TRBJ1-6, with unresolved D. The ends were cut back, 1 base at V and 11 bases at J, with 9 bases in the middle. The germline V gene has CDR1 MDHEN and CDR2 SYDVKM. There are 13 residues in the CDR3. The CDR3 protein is CASSLLVEAPLHF. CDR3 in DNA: TGTGCCAGCAGTTTATTGGTCGAGGCACCCCTCCACTTT.

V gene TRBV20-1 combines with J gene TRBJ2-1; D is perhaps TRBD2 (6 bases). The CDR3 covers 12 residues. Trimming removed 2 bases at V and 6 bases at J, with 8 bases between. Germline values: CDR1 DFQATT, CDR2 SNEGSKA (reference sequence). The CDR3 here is CSARLSGNEQFF. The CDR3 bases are TGCAGTGCTAGACTTAGCGGCAATGAGCAGTTCTTC.

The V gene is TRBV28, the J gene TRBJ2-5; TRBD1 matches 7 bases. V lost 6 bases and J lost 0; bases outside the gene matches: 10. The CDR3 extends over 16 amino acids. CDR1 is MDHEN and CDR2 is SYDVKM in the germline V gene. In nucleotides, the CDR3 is TGTGCCAGCAGCCCCCCAGGGGGTACAGACCAAGAGACCCAGTACTTC. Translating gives CASSPPGGTDQETQYF. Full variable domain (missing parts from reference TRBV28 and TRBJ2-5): DVKVTQSSRYLVKRTGEKVFLECVQDMDHENMFWYRQDPGLGLRLIYFSYDVKMKEKGDIPEGYSVSREKKERFSLILESASTNQTSMYLCASSPPGGTDQETQYFGPGTRLLVL.

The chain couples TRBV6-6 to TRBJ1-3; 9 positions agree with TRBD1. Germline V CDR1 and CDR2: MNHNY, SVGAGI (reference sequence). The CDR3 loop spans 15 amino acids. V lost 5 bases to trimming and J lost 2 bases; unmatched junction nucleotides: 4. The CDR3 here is CASSDGQGTGNTIYF. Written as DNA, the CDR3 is TGTGCCAGCAGTGACGGACAGGGGACTGGAAACACCATATATTTT.

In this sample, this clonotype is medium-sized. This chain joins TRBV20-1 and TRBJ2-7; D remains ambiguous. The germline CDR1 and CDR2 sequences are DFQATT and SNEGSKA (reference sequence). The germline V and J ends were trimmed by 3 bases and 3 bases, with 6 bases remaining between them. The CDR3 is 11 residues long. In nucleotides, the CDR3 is TGCAGTGCTAGCCGCGGCTACGAGCAGTACTTC. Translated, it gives CSASRGYEQYF.

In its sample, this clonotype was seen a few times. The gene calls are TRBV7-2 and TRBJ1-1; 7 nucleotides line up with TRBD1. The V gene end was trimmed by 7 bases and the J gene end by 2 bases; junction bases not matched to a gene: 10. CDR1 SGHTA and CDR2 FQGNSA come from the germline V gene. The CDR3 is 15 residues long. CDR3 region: CASTPIGGLNTEAFF. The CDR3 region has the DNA TGTGCCAGCACCCCCATAGGGGGCCTTAACACTGAAGCTTTCTTT.

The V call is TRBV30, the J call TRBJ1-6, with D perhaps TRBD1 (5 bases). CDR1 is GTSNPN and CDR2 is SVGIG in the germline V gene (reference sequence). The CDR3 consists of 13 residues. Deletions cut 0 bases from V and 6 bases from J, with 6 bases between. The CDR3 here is CAWSVQVNSPLHF. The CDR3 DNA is TGTGCCTGGAGTGTACAGGTTAATTCACCCCTCCACTTT.

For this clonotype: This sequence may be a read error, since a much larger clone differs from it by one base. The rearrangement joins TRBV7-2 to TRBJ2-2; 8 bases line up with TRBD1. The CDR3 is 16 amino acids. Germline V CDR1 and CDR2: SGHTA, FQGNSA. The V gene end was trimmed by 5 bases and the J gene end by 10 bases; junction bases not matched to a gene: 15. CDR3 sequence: CASSPHAQGAGAELFF. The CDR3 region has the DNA TGTGCCAGCAGCCCACACGCGCAGGGGGCGGGCGCGGAGCTGTTTTTT.

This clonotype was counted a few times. Here the CDR3 reads CSVASIASSYEQYF. CDR3 nucleotides: TGCAGCGTGGCTAGTATAGCCAGCTCCTACGAGCAGTACTTC. The chain is built from TRBV29-1 and TRBJ2-7, with D hard to call. The CDR3 contains 14 residues. Per the germline V gene, CDR1 is SQVTM and CDR2 is ANQGSEA. Trimming removed 6 bases from V and 0 bases from J, with 15 bases in between.

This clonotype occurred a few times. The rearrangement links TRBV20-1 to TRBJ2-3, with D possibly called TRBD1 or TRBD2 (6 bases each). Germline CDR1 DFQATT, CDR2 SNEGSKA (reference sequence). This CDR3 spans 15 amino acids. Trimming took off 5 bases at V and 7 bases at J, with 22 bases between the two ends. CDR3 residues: CSAFEFQQGRNTQYF. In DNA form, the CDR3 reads TGCAGTGCTTTTGAATTCCAGCAGGGGAGGAATACGCAGTATTTT.

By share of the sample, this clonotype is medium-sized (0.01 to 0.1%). In DNA form, the CDR3 reads TGTGCCAGTAGTGTGAGGTCAAGTAAACTTAGAGCCAAAAACATTCAGTACTTC. It encodes CASSVRSSKLRAKNIQYF. The gene calls are TRBV19 and TRBJ2-4; D not certain. With 5 bases removed from V and 0 bases from J, the gap between germline ends came to 20 bases. CDR1 and CDR2 from the germline V gene are LNHDA and SQIVND (reference sequence). The CDR3 is 18 amino acids.

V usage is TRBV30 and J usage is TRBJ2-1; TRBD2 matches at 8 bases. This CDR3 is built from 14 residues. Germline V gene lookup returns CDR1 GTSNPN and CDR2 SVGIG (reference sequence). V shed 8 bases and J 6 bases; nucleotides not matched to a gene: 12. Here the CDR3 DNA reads TGTGCCCTGGCCAGAGTAGCGGGGTTCAATGAGCAGTTCTTC. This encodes CALARVAGFNEQFF.

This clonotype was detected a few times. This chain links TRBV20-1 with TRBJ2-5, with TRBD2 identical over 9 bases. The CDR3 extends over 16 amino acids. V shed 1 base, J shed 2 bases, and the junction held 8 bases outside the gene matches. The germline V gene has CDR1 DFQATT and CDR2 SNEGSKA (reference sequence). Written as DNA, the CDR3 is TGCAGTGCTAGAGGTTTGTTAGCGGGAGAGCAAGAGACCCAGTACTTC. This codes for CSARGLLAGEQETQYF.

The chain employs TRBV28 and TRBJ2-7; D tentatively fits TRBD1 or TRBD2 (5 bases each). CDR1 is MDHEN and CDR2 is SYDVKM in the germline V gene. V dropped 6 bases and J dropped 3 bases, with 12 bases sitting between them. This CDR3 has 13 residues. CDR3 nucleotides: TGTGCCAGCAGAAGCCGGGGCCTCTACGAGCAGTACTTC. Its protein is CASRSRGLYEQYF.

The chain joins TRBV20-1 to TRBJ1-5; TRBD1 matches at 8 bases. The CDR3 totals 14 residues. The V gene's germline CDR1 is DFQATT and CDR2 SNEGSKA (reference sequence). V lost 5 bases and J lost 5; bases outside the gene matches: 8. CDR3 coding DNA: TGCAGTGCTGAGCAGGTGACAGGGGATCAGCCCCAGCATTTT. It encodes CSAEQVTGDQPQHF.

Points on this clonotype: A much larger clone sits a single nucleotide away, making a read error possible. The CDR3 DNA is TGTGTCAGCAGCTTATTACGGAACTCTGGAAACACCATATATTTT. Translating gives CVSSLLRNSGNTIYF. V usage is TRBV7-9 and J usage is TRBJ1-3; D is ambiguous. The V gene's germline CDR1 is SEHNR and CDR2 FQNEAQ (reference sequence). The CDR3 totals 15 residues.

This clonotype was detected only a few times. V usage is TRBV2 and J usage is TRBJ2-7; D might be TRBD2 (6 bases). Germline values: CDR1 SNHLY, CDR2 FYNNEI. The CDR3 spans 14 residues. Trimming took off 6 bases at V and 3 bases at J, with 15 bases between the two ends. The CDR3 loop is CASSRVREVYEQYF. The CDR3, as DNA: TGTGCCAGCAGCCGAGTCAGGGAGGTCTACGAGCAGTACTTC.

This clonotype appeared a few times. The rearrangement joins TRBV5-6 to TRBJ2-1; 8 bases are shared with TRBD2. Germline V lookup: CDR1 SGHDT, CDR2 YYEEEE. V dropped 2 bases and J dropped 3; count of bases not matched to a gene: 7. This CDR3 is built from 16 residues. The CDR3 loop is CASSFEAGEVYNEQFF. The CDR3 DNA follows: TGTGCCAGCAGCTTCGAAGCGGGAGAAGTCTACAATGAGCAGTTCTTC.

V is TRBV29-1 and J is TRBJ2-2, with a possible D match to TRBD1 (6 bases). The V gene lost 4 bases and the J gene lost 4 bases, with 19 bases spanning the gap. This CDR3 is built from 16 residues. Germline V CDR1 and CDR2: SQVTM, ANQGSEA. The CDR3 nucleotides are TGCAGCGTTGGCCCCTCGCCAGGGGTGAGCACCGGGGAGCTGTTTTTT. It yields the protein CSVGPSPGVSTGELFF.

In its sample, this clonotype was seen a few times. In nucleotides, the CDR3 is TGTGCCAGCAGCCAAGGAACATTAAGTCAAGAGACCCAGTACTTC. This codes for CASSQGTLSQETQYF. The genes are TRBV3-1 and TRBJ2-5; the D is unclear. The CDR3 spans 15 residues. V dropped 1 base and J dropped 2 bases, with 11 bases sitting between them. Per germline, CDR1 LGHDT and CDR2 YNNKEL (reference sequence).

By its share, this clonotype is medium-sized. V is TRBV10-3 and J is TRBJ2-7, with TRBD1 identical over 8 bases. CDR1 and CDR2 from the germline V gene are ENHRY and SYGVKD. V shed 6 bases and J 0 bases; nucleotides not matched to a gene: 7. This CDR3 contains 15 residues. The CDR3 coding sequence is TGTGCCATCAGCAGGACAGGGCAGACCTCCTACGAGCAGTACTTC. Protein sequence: CAISRTGQTSYEQYF.